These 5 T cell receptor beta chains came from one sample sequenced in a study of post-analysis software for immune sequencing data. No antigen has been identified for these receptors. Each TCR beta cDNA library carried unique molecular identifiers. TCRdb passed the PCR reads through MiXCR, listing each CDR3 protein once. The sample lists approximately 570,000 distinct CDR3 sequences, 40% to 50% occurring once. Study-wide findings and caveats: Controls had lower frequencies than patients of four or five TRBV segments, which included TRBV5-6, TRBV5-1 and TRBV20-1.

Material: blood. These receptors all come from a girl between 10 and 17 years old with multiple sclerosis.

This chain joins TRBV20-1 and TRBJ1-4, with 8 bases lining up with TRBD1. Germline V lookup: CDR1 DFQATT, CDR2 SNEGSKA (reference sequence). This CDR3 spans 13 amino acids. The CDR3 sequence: CGFPRQGSEKLFF. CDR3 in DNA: TGCGGATTCCCGCGACAGGGGAGCGAAAAACTGTTTTTT.

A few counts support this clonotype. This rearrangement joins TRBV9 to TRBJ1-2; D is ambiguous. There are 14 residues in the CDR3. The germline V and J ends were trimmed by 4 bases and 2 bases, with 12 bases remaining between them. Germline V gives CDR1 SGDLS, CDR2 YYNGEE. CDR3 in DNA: TGTGCCAGCAGCCTCAATTCCGGAAACTATGGCTACACCTTC. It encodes CASSLNSGNYGYTF.

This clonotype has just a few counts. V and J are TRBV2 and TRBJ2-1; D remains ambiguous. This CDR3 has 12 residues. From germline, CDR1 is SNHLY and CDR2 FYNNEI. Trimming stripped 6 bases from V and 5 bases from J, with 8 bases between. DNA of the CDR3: TGTGCCAGCAGACCTCAGCACAATGAGCAGTTCTTC. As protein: CASRPQHNEQFF. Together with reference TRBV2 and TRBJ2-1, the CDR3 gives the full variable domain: EPEVTQTPSHQVTQMGQEVILRCVPISNHLYFYWYRQILGQKVEFLVSFYNNEISEKSEIFDDQFSVERPDGSNFTLKIRSTKLEDSAMYFCASRPQHNEQFFGPGTRLTVL.

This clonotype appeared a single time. CDR3 sequence reads: CAISDPRDKGHYEQYF. CDR3 coding DNA: TGTGCCATCAGTGACCCGCGGGACAAAGGGCACTACGAGCAGTACTTC. The chain is built from TRBV10-3 and TRBJ2-7; D might be TRBD1 or TRBD2, each matching 6 bases. CDR3 length: 16 amino acids. Looked up from germline, CDR1 is ENHRY and CDR2 is SYGVKD. Trimming took 3 bases from V and 3 from J, leaving 18 bases between them.

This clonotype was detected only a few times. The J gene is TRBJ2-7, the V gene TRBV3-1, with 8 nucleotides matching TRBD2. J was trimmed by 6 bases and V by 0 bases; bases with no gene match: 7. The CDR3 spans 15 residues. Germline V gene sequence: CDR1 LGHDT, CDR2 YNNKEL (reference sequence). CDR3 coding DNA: TGTGCCAGCAGCCAAGACGCGGGGGGCCTTGGCGAGCAGTACTTC. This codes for CASSQDAGGLGEQYF.